These T cell receptor beta chains were read from a single sample in a study of shared clonotypes between healthy human individuals. Here immunoSEQ multiplex PCR was the method, and the copy in TCRdb shows in-frame clones only, minus some. The sample consists of around 2.1 million clones, roughly 91% of them appearing once. Sequenced input: naive CD8+ T cells from PBMCs. These receptors were taken from a man between 18 and 29 years old in good health. Some clones in this sample may be carry-over from other donors' samples. The CDR3 runs from the conserved cysteine through the conserved F or W. The order of the fields is V gene, D gene, J gene, clone size, CDR3 DNA, CDR3 protein. D genes are given only for firm matches. Only some rows state a clone size, as once, few, many or a class for expanded clones.

TRBV27,-,TRBJ2-2,-,TGTGCCAGCAGTTCACGGGTCGGGGAGCTGTTTTTT,CASSSRVGELFF
TRBV18,-,TRBJ1-3,-,TGTGCCAGCTCCTCGAGGGCTCCGGACGCCGAGGGGAAGCCAGTTGGAAACACCATATATTTT,CASSSRAPDAEGKPVGNTIYF
TRBV28,-,TRBJ2-3,-,TGTGCCACCCCAGGGGCGCCGGGCACAGATACGCAGTATTTT,CATPGAPGTDTQYF
TRBV4-1,TRBD2,TRBJ2-1,-,TGCGCCAGCAGCCAACAACCCAGCGGGAGCTCCTACAATGAGCAGTTCTTC,CASSQQPSGSSYNEQFF
TRBV4-1,-,TRBJ1-1,-,TGCGCCAGCAGCCAGCCGGTCCTTTTGGACACTGAAGCTTTCTTT,CASSQPVLLDTEAFF
TRBV2,-,TRBJ2-7,-,TGTGCCAGCAGTGTGAGTGTAGCCCAACCAACCTACGAGCAGTACTTC,CASSVSVAQPTYEQYF
TRBV2,-,TRBJ1-1,-,TGTGCCAGCAGAGAATCCGGGACAACTATGAACACTGAAGCTTTCTTT,CASRESGTTMNTEAFF
TRBV12-5,-,TRBJ2-5,-,TGTGCTAGTGCCCCGGGCCAGGCCGAAGAGACCCAGTACTTC,CASAPGQAEETQYF
TRBV6-6,-,TRBJ2-7,-,TGTGCCACCCAGATCGGGGTATACGAGCAGTACTTC,CATQIGVYEQYF
TRBV7-2,-,TRBJ2-2,-,TGTGCCAGCAGCTCTCCCCGGACGGGGAAGGCCGGGGAGCTGTTTTTT,CASSSPRTGKAGELFF
TRBV2,TRBD1,TRBJ1-5,-,TGTGCCAGCAGCGAAAAGACAGGGCCTTATAGCAATCAGCCCCAGCATTTT,CASSEKTGPYSNQPQHF
TRBV15,-,TRBJ2-7,-,TGTGCCACCAGCAGAGCGGGACTTAATGGTGGCGAGTACGAGCAGTACTTC,CATSRAGLNGGEYEQYF
TRBV10-2,-,TRBJ1-1,-,TGCGCCAGCAGGGTGGGGCGGGTAGCAAAGAACACTGAAGCTTTCTTT,CASRVGRVAKNTEAFF
TRBV11-3,-,TRBJ2-7,once,TGTGCCAGCAGCCCCCGAGGAGGGTCTCGCTACGAGCAGTACTTC,CASSPRGGSRYEQYF
TRBV19,TRBD2,TRBJ2-7,-,TGTGCCAGTAGTGACAAGCGGGACCCCTCCTACGAGCAGTACTTC,CASSDKRDPSYEQYF
TRBV19,-,TRBJ1-1,-,TGTGCCAGTAGTATAGATGGGGCCGGCACTGAAGCTTTCTTT,CASSIDGAGTEAFF
TRBV4-1,-,TRBJ2-5,-,TGCGCCAGCAGCCAAGTTGAGGCAGGAGAGACCCAGTACTTC,CASSQVEAGETQYF
TRBV23-1,TRBD1,TRBJ1-2,-,TGCGCCAGCAGTCACCTCCTCGGTCCGGACAGGGGTCTGTATGGCTACACCTTC,CASSHLLGPDRGLYGYTF
TRBV7-9,-,TRBJ1-1,-,TGTGCCAGCAGCTCCCGACAGGACTTGAACACTGAAGCTTTCTTT,CASSSRQDLNTEAFF
TRBV7-2,TRBD2,TRBJ2-7,-,TGTGCCAGCAGCTATCCGGGACTAGCGTCCTACGAGCAGTACTTC,CASSYPGLASYEQYF
TRBV28,-,TRBJ2-7,-,TGTGCCAGCAGCTTAGGCGGGATGAATCCCTACGAGCAGTACTTC,CASSLGGMNPYEQYF
TRBV13,-,TRBJ1-1,-,TGTGCCAGCAGCTCCCAGGGGACTGAAGCTTTCTTT,CASSSQGTEAFF
TRBV6-4,-,TRBJ2-2,-,TGTGCCAGCAGTGACTCGGCTCCTTCGAACACCGGGGAGCTGTTTTTT,CASSDSAPSNTGELFF
TRBV9,-,TRBJ2-7,once,TGTGCCAGCAGCCCAGGAGGTGGCCTCAACTACGGCGAGCAGTACTTC,CASSPGGGLNYGEQYF
TRBV28,TRBD1,TRBJ2-7,once,TGTGCCAGCAGTCTAACTCCGGGACAGGGGATCTCCTACGAGCAGTACTTC,CASSLTPGQGISYEQYF
TRBV9,TRBD1,TRBJ1-3,-,TGTGCCAGCAGCGCCTGGGACAGACTTTTCCCTGGAAACACCATATATTTT,CASSAWDRLFPGNTIYF
TRBV9,TRBD1,TRBJ1-1,-,TGTGCCAGCAGCGTAGCGGGGACAGAGAACACTGAAGCTTTCTTT,CASSVAGTENTEAFF
TRBV11-2,TRBD1,TRBJ2-7,-,TGTGCCAGCAGCTCATACAGGGGTTCCTACGAGCAGTACTTC,CASSSYRGSYEQYF
TRBV19,TRBD1,TRBJ2-1,-,TGTGCCAGTAGTATATTTGGGACAGGGGCTTACAATGAGCAGTTCTTC,CASSIFGTGAYNEQFF
TRBV11-2,TRBD2,TRBJ2-1,-,TGTGCCAGCAGCTTAGGAGCGGGGGTATGGAATGAGCAGTTCTTC,CASSLGAGVWNEQFF
TRBV27,TRBD1,TRBJ2-1,-,TGTGCCAGCAGACAATACGCCGGGACAGGGAGGTACAATGAGCAGTTCTTC,CASRQYAGTGRYNEQFF
TRBV7-9,-,TRBJ1-3,few,TGTGCCAGCAGCTTACCTCGGATCTCTGGAAACACCATATATTTT,CASSLPRISGNTIYF
TRBV6-5,TRBD1,TRBJ1-4,-,TGTGCCAGCAGTCACCTCGGGACAGGGGTTGAAAAACTGTTTTTT,CASSHLGTGVEKLFF
TRBV4-3,-,TRBJ1-2,-,TGCGCCAGCAGCCAAGATAGGGGACCGTCCCTAGGCGGCTACACCTTC,CASSQDRGPSLGGYTF
TRBV6-1,-,TRBJ1-2,-,TGTGCCAGCAGTGAACCCTGGGCGGCGGGGCTCTACTATGGCTACACCTTC,CASSEPWAAGLYYGYTF
TRBV15,TRBD1,TRBJ2-1,-,TGTGCCACCAGCAGAACCGGGACAGGGTTGGTCGAGCAGTTCTTC,CATSRTGTGLVEQFF
TRBV5-6,-,TRBJ1-2,-,TGTGCCAGCAGCTTGGGACGCCTGCCCCAACATGGCTACACCTTC,CASSLGRLPQHGYTF
TRBV10-3,-,TRBJ2-5,once,TGTGCCATCAGTGAGTCGCCAGGGGCGGGGGAGACCCAGTACTTC,CAISESPGAGETQYF
TRBV6-5,-,TRBJ2-1,-,TGTGCCAGCAGTGAACGGGACTCCGTAAATGAGCAGTTCTTC,CASSERDSVNEQFF
TRBV28,-,TRBJ1-4,-,TGTGCCAGCACCAAACTTGAAAAACTGTTTTTT,CASTKLEKLFF
TRBV19,-,TRBJ2-2,-,TGTGCCAGTAGTATAGAGGGGGTCTGGGCCGGGGAGCTGTTTTTT,CASSIEGVWAGELFF
TRBV28,-,TRBJ2-7,-,TGTGCCAGCAGTTTCGGGACAACTACTGCCTACGAGCAGTACTTC,CASSFGTTTAYEQYF
TRBV5-6,TRBD1,TRBJ2-7,-,TGTGCCAGCAGCTACGGGACAGGCTCCTACGAGCAGTACTTC,CASSYGTGSYEQYF
TRBV5-1,-,TRBJ2-7,-,TGCGCCAGCAGCTTGGACTACGAGCAGTACTTC,CASSLDYEQYF
TRBV9,TRBD1,TRBJ2-2,-,TGTGCCAGCAGCGTAGCCCGACAGGGGCAGTACACCGGGGAGCTGTTTTTT,CASSVARQGQYTGELFF
TRBV9,-,TRBJ2-1,-,TGTGCCAGCAGCCCCAACAGGGCGGATGAGCAGTTCTTC,CASSPNRADEQFF
TRBV28,-,TRBJ1-1,-,TGTGCCAGCAGTTTAGCTTCAGACTGGACTGGGGCTTTCTTT,CASSLASDWTGAFF
TRBV7-9,TRBD2,TRBJ2-1,-,TGTGCCAGCAGCCAGGGGACTAGTTGGTACAATGAGCAGTTCTTC,CASSQGTSWYNEQFF
TRBV15,TRBD2,TRBJ2-7,-,TGTGCCACCAGCAGTTTTCCTCCGCCTAACGGGAGGATGAGGGGCGAGCAGTACTTC,CATSSFPPPNGRMRGEQYF
TRBV9,TRBD2,TRBJ2-3,-,TGTGCCAGCAGGCGTAGGGAGGAGCGGGAGAAGGATACGCAGTATTTT,CASRRREEREKDTQYF
TRBV13,TRBD1,TRBJ2-1,once,TGTGCCAGCAGCTCCTACGGGACAGGTAACAATGAGCAGTTCTTC,CASSSYGTGNNEQFF
TRBV19,TRBD1,TRBJ2-7,-,TGTGCCAGTAGTATAGGAACAGGGGCCTACGAGCAGTACTTC,CASSIGTGAYEQYF
TRBV23-1,-,TRBJ2-7,-,TGCGCCAGCAGTCCACTCTACAGATCTAGCCACTCCTACGAGCAGTACTTC,CASSPLYRSSHSYEQYF
TRBV4-1,-,TRBJ1-5,-,TGCGCCAGCAGCCAAGATCGGTTCCAGGGAAGACAGCCCCAGCATTTT,CASSQDRFQGRQPQHF
TRBV7-2,TRBD2,TRBJ2-1,-,TGTGCCAGCAGCCTTTCTAGCGGCTACAATGAGCAGTTCTTC,CASSLSSGYNEQFF
TRBV21-1,-,TRBJ2-3,once,TGTGCCAGCAAAGGCGGAGAAAGCACAGATACGCAGTATTTT,CASKGGESTDTQYF
TRBV9,TRBD1,TRBJ1-2,-,TGTGCCAGCAGTGCCCCGGACAGGGGGCATAACTATGGCTACACCTTC,CASSAPDRGHNYGYTF
TRBV28,TRBD2,TRBJ2-7,-,TGTGCCAGCAGTTTAAAATTCGGGACTAGCGGGAGTCTCGAGCAGTACTTC,CASSLKFGTSGSLEQYF
TRBV27,-,TRBJ2-1,-,TGTGCCAGCGCTAGGGGAGCGGCCAATGAGCAGTTCTTC,CASARGAANEQFF
TRBV19,TRBD1,TRBJ1-5,-,TGTGCCAGCACCGCCGACAGGGGTCAGCCCCAGCATTTT,CASTADRGQPQHF